This TCR beta chain comes out of a study of cytomegalovirus exposure and HLA in healthy donors. Across the study: Assignment to the Caucasian-associated ancestry cluster applied to around 76% of the approximately 400 genotyped donors.

Findings and limits, study-wide: As was reported, the classifier diagnosed cytomegalovirus status with high specificity and sensitivity. The likely origin of a cluster of highly shared sequence variants was a sequencing artifact. Later work found most CMV-associated TCR beta chains apparently HLA-restricted.

In regard to this clone: Antigen: not known.

The PCR was carried out with 60 Vbeta primers and 13 Jbeta primers. Sequencing was performed with immunoSEQ multiplex PCR; in TCRdb, only in-frame clones are kept and a portion is missing. The sample has fewer than 200,000 clones. The length of the CDR3 is 14 residues. CDR1 is MNHEY, CDR2 SVGAGI, per germline. Losses at the gene ends were 4 bases for V and 10 bases for J; bases not matched to a gene: 6. This chain connects TRBV6-5 to TRBJ1-6; 8 bases fit TRBD1. The receptor comes from a woman aged 55-70 years in good health and CMV-seronegative. Sequences were obtained from PBMCs. The CDR3 is CASSSPGGRSPLHF. The CDR3 DNA sequence: TGTGCCAGCAGTTCCCCAGGGGGCCGGTCACCCCTCCACTTT.